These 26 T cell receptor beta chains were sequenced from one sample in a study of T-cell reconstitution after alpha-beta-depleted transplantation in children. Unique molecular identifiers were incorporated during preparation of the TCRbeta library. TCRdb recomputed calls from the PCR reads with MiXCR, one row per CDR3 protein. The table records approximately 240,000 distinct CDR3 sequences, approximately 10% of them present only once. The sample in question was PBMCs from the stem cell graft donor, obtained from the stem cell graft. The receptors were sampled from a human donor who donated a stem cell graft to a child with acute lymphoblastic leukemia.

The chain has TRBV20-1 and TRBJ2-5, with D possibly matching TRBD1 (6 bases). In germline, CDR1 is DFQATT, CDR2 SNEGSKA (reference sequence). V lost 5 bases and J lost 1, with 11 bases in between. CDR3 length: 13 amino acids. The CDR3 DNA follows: TGCAGTGCTGGGATGGGGGCCCAAGAGACCCAGTACTTC. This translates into CSAGMGAQETQYF.

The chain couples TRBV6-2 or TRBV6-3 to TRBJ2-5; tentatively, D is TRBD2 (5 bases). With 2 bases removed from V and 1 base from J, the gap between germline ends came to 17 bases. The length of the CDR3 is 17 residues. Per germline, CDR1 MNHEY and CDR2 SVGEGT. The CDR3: CASSYPQYGDTQETQYF. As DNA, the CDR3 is TGTGCCAGCAGTTACCCTCAGTACGGGGATACCCAAGAGACCCAGTACTTC.

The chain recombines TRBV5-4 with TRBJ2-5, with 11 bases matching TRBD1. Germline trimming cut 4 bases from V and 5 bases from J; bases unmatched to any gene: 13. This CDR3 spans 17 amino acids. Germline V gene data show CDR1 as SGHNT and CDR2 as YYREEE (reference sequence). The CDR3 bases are TGTGCCAGCAGCCTTAGCCCTGGACAGGGGGCTTTGGAGACCCAGTACTTC. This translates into CASSLSPGQGALETQYF.

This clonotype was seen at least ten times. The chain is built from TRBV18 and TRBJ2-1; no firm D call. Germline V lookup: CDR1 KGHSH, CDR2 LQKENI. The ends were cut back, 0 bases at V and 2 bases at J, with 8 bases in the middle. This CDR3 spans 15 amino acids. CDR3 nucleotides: TGTGCCAGCTCACCACCTGGAACAGCCTACAATGAGCAGTTCTTC. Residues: CASSPPGTAYNEQFF.

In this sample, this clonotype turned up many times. CDR3 in DNA: TGTGCCAGCAGCCCAGCGGGGGGGGCAGATACGCAGTATTTT. It yields the protein CASSPAGGADTQYF. The gene calls are TRBV7-2 and TRBJ2-3; 10 bases match TRBD2. The V and J ends lost 5 bases and 4 bases, in that order; junction bases with no gene match: 3. This CDR3 is built from 14 residues. Germline V gene lookup returns CDR1 SGHTA and CDR2 FQGNSA.

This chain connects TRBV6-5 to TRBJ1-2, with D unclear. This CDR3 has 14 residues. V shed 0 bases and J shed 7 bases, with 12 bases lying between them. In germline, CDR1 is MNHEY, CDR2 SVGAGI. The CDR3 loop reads CASSYSVTQGGYTF. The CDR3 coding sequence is TGTGCCAGCAGTTACTCGGTCACTCAAGGTGGCTACACCTTC.

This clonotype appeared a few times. The CDR3 coding sequence is TGTGCCAGCAGCTTAGGTGGACGGGATAGCAATCAGCCCCAGCATTTT. It encodes CASSLGGRDSNQPQHF. The chain joins TRBV7-9 to TRBJ1-5; D remains ambiguous. CDR1 is SEHNR, CDR2 FQNEAQ, per germline (reference sequence). CDR3 length: 16 residues. V lost 1 base and J 0 bases, leaving 10 bases between the germline ends.

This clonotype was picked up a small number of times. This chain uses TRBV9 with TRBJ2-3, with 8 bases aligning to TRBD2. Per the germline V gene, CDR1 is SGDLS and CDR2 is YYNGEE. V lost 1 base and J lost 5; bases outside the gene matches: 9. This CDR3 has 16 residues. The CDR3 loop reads CASSVHWRGVEDTQYF. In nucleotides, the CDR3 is TGTGCCAGCAGCGTACATTGGCGGGGGGTGGAAGATACGCAGTATTTT.

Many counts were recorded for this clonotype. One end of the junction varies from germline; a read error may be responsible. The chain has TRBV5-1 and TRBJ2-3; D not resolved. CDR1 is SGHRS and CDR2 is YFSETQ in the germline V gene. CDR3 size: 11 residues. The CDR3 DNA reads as TGTGCCAGCAGTTTACTAGATACGCAGTATTTT. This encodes CASSLLDTQYF. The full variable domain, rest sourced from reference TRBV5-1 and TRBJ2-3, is KAGVTQTPRYLIKTRGQQVTLSCSPISGHRSVSWYQQTPGQGLQFLFEYFSETQRNKGNFPGRFSGRQFSNSRSEMNVSTLELGDSALYLCASSLLDTQYFGPGTRLTVL.

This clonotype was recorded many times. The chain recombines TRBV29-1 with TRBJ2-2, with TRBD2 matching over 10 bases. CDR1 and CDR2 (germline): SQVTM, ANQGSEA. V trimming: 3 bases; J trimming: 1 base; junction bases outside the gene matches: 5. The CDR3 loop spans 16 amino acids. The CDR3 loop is CSVDTSGGVNTGELFF. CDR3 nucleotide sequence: TGCAGCGTTGATACGAGCGGGGGGGTGAACACCGGGGAGCTGTTTTTT.

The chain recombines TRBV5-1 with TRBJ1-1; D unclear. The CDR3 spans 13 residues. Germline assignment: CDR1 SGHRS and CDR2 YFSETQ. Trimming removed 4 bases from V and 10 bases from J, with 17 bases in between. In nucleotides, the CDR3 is TGCGCCAGCAGCCCATTGGAGGGCCGGGGAGCTTTCTTT. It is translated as CASSPLEGRGAFF.

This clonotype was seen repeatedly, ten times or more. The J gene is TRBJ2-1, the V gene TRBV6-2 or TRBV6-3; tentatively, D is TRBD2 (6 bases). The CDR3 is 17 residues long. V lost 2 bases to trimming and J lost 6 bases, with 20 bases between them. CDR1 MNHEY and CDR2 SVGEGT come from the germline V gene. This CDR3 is CASSYEGLPLFRNEQFF. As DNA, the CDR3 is TGTGCCAGCAGTTACGAGGGACTCCCCCTCTTTCGCAATGAGCAGTTCTTC.

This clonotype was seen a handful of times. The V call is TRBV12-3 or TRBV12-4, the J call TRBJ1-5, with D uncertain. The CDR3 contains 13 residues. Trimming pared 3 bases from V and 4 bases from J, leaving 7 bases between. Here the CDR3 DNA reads TGTGCCAGCAGTTTGAACCCTAATCAGCCCCAGCATTTT. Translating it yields CASSLNPNQPQHF.

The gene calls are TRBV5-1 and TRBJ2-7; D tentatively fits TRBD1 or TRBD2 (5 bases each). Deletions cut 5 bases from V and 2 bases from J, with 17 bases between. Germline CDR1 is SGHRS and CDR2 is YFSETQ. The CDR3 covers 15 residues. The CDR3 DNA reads TGCGCCAGCAGAACTTGGTACGGGGCTACCTACGAGCAGTACTTC. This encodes CASRTWYGATYEQYF.

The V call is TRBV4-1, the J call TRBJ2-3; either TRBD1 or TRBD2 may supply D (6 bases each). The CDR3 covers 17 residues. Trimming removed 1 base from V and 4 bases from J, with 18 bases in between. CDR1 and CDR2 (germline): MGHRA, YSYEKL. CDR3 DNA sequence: TGCGCCAGCAGCCAAGTCGGGGGCGGGGCCGGGGCAGATACGCAGTATTTT. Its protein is CASSQVGGGAGADTQYF.

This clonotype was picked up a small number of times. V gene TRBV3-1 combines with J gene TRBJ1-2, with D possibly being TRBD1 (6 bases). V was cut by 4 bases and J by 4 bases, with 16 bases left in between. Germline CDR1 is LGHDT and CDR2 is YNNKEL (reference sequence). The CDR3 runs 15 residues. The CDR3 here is CASSRNGARGYGYTF. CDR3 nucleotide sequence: TGTGCCAGCAGCCGTAACGGGGCCAGGGGCTATGGCTACACCTTC.

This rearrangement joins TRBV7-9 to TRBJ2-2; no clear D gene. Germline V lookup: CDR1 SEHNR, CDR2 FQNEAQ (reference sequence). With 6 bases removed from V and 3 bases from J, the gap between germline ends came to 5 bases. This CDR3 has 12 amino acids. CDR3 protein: CASRLDTGELFF. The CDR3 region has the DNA TGTGCCAGCAGACTTGACACCGGGGAGCTGTTTTTT.

The CDR3 DNA follows: TGTGCCAGCTCACCAGGACAGGGAATGGGGGATACGCAGTATTTT. This codes for CASSPGQGMGDTQYF. The chain couples TRBV18 to TRBJ2-3; the match to TRBD1 covers 8 bases. In germline, CDR1 is KGHSH, CDR2 LQKENI. The CDR3 spans 15 residues. Trimming took 2 bases from V and 6 from J; bases not matched to a gene: 7.

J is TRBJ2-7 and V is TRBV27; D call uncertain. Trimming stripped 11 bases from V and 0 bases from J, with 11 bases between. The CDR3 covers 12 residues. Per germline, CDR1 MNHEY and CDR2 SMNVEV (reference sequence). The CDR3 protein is CAGGGISYEQYF. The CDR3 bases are TGTGCCGGTGGTGGGATCTCCTACGAGCAGTACTTC.

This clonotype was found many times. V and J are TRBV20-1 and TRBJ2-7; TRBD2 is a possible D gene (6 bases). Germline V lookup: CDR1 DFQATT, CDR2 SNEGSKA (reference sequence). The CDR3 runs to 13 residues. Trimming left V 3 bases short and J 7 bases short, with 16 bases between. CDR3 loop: CSASPSGSWEQYF. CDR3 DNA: TGCAGTGCTAGCCCCAGCGGGTCCTGGGAGCAGTACTTC.

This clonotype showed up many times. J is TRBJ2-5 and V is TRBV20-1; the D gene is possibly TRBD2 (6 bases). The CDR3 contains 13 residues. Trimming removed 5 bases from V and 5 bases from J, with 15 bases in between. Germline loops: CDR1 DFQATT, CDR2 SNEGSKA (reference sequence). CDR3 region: CSAPDRGLETQYF. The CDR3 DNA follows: TGCAGTGCTCCCGATCGGGGGTTGGAGACCCAGTACTTC.

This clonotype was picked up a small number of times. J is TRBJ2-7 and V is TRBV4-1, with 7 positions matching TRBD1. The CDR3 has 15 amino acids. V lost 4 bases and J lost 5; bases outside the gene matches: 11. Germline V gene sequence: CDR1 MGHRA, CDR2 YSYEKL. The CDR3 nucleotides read TGCGCCAGCAGCCCGTTGACAGGGAGTATAGACGAGCAGTACTTC. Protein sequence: CASSPLTGSIDEQYF.

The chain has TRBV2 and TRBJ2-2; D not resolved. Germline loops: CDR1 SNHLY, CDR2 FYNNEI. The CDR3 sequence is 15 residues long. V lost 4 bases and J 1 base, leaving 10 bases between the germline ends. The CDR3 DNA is TGTGCCAGCAGTGCCTTAGGGATGAACACCGGGGAGCTGTTTTTT. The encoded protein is CASSALGMNTGELFF. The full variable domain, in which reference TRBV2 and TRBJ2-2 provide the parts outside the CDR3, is EPEVTQTPSHQVTQMGQEVILRCVPISNHLYFYWYRQILGQKVEFLVSFYNNEISEKSEIFDDQFSVERPDGSNFTLKIRSTKLEDSAMYFCASSALGMNTGELFFGEGSRLTVL.

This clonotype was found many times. CDR3 sequence: CSVEDRGRTEAFF. The DNA of the CDR3 is TGCAGCGTTGAGGACAGGGGGCGAACTGAAGCTTTCTTT. The V gene is TRBV29-1, the J gene TRBJ1-1; 11 bases match TRBD1. V trimming: 3 bases; J trimming: 5 bases; junction bases outside the gene matches: 2. The CDR3 is made up of 13 amino acids. Germline-derived CDR1 and CDR2 are SQVTM and ANQGSEA.

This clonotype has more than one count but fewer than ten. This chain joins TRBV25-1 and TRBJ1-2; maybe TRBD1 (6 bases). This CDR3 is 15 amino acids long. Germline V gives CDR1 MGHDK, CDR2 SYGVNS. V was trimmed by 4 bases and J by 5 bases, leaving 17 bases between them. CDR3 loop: CASSGQQGPAYGYTF. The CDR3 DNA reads TGTGCCAGCAGTGGTCAACAGGGCCCTGCATATGGCTACACCTTC.

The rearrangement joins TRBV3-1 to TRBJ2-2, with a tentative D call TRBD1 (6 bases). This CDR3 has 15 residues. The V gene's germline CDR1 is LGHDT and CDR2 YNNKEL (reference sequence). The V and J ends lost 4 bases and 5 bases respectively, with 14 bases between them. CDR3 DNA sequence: TGTGCCAGCAGCCTCCCGGGACAAGGGACCGGGGAGCTGTTTTTT. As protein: CASSLPGQGTGELFF.